The TCR beta chain described here comes from a study of blood T cell repertoires in COVID-19. On the study more broadly: The United States, Italy and Spain provided the acute and convalescent COVID-19 samples.

Data came from immunoSEQ multiplex PCR; TCRdb stores just in-frame clones and leaves some out. The data hold approximately 200,000 clones, with roughly 85% observed a single time. V dropped 4 bases and J dropped 4; count of bases not matched to a gene: 5. The CDR3 runs 15 residues. Germline lookup yields CDR1 LGHDT and CDR2 YNNKEL (reference sequence). Recovered status applied to Cohort 3 donors who had two consecutive negative PCRs. It also applied to those with clearance or with symptom resolution. The sample consisted of PBMCs or T cells enriched from blood (not recorded which). The chain links TRBV3-1 (or the pseudogene TRBV3-2) to TRBJ1-5; 9 bases line up with TRBD1. The origin of this receptor is a man aged 35-49 years who had recovered from COVID-19. Written as DNA, the CDR3 is TGTGCCAGCAGCCTCACGGACAGGGGTAATCAGCCCCAGCATTTT. Translation gives CASSLTDRGNQPQHF.